Listed here are 10 T cell receptor beta chains from one sample, sequenced in a study of monozygotic twins with inflammatory bowel disease. No DNA is given; TCRdb re-called the 5' RACE reads and lists each CDR3 protein once. Reported are more than 350,000 distinct CDR3 sequences; the ten largest clones contain more than 2%. Sequencing used blood. These receptors came from a human donor with ulcerative colitis or Crohn's disease, or a healthy co-twin of an affected twin (not recorded which).

V and J are TRBV7-9 and TRBJ2-3; no DNA is available, so the TRBD1 call from TCRdb remains unchecked. CDR3 length equals 15 residues. Germline V gives CDR1 SEHNR, CDR2 FQNEAQ (reference sequence). CDR3 loop: CASSRVGGPTDTQYF.

The J gene is TRBJ1-1, the V gene TRBV3-1; the D call from TCRdb, TRBD1, cannot be confirmed without DNA. Germline-derived CDR1 and CDR2 are LGHDT and YNNKEL (reference sequence). This CDR3 spans 15 amino acids. CDR3 loop: CASSRRTGPVTEAFF.

The chain has TRBV12-5 and TRBJ1-5; as DNA is missing, the TRBD1 call by TCRdb cannot be tested. The CDR3 extends over 13 amino acids. The germline gives CDR1 LGHNT, CDR2 FRNRAP. CDR3 sequence reads: CASSGEDNQPQHF. Variable domain in full (rest from reference TRBV12-5 and TRBJ1-5): DARVTQTPRHKVTEMGQEVTMRCQPILGHNTVFWYRQTMMQGLELLAYFRNRAPLDDSGMPKDRFSAEMPDATLATLKIQPSEPRDSAVYFCASSGEDNQPQHFGDGTRLSIL.

The V gene is TRBV27, the J gene TRBJ2-1; TCRdb selects TRBD2, and the lack of DNA leaves this call unchecked. Looked up from germline, CDR1 is MNHEY and CDR2 is SMNVEV (reference sequence). The CDR3 length is 14 residues. CDR3 protein: CASRLAGGYNEQFF.

The chain joins TRBV5-1 to TRBJ1-1; checking the TCRdb D call of TRBD1 is not possible without DNA. Germline V gene data show CDR1 as SGHRS and CDR2 as YFSETQ. The CDR3 consists of 14 residues. The chain's CDR3 is CASSLDPPNTEAFF.

This rearrangement joins TRBV10-3 to TRBJ1-6; lacking DNA, the TRBD1 call made by TCRdb goes unchecked. The germline gives CDR1 ENHRY, CDR2 SYGVKD. This CDR3 spans 16 amino acids. The CDR3 loop reads CAISVGASSYNSPLHF.

CDR3 residues: CASSNGQNTEAFF. This chain joins TRBV6-6 and TRBJ1-1; TCRdb's D call of TRBD1 is untestable without DNA. Germline CDR1 MNHNY, CDR2 SVGAGI (reference sequence). The CDR3 length is 13 residues.

The gene calls are TRBV20-1 and TRBJ1-1; as DNA is missing, the TRBD1 call by TCRdb cannot be tested. The CDR3 contains 13 residues. CDR1 and CDR2 (germline): DFQATT, SNEGSKA (reference sequence). The CDR3 is CSSPRDRETEAFF.

The V call is TRBV18, the J call TRBJ2-7; with no DNA, the TCRdb D assignment of TRBD1 cannot be verified. Germline V gene lookup returns CDR1 KGHSH and CDR2 LQKENI. The CDR3 has 14 amino acids. CDR3 sequence: CASSPPAQTYEQYF.

The V and J genes are TRBV4-3 and TRBJ2-5. Germline V lookup: CDR1 LGHNA, CDR2 YSLEER. This CDR3 region has 15 residues. Here the CDR3 reads CASSQDVRDQETQYF.